This TCR beta chain stems from a study of cytomegalovirus exposure and HLA in healthy donors. Germline V gene sequence: CDR1 LNHNV, CDR2 YYDKDF (reference sequence). The CDR3 extends over 15 amino acids. V lost 6 bases to trimming and J lost 4 bases; unmatched junction nucleotides: 7. General observations from the study: Association of a missense DCLRE1C variant with TCR beta V- and J-gene trimming was reported in a later analysis.

With respect to this clone: Its antigen is not known.

Use of 60 Vbeta and 13 Jbeta primers characterized the PCR. Original analysis: A later analysis counted roughly 74 million unique TCR beta chains, about 11 million shared. The table came from immunoSEQ multiplex PCR; TCRdb's copy has only in-frame clones and leaves some out. The DNA gave D and trimming, while V, J and clone size come from that table. The data contain about 140,000 clones, roughly three quarters of them singletons. Sequenced input: PBMCs. The V and J genes are TRBV15 and TRBJ2-1, with 9 positions matching TRBD1. This TCR was recovered from a woman between 50 and 59 years old in good health and CMV-seronegative. The CDR3: CATRQQGAAYNEQFF. The CDR3 DNA sequence: TGTGCCACCAGACAACAGGGGGCTGCGTACAATGAGCAGTTCTTC.